A selection of T cell receptor beta chains follows, all from one sample in a study of blood T cells in healthy people across ages. TCRdb re-derived calls from the 5' RACE reads in MiXCR, one entry per CDR3 protein. The repertoire holds 550,000 to 700,000 distinct CDR3 sequences, with roughly a quarter as singletons. Sequencing used blood. These receptors were obtained from a woman aged 70-85 years in good health. Each CDR3 is given with its conserved first and last residue. A D gene is named only where the DNA matches it firmly. Clone size is given for some rows only: seen once, a few or many times, or a class if the clone is expanded.

j_gene: TRBJ2-3; v_gene: TRBV5-1; d_gene: .; abundance: .; CDR3nt: TGCGCCAGCAGCTTGTTAGTCCCCAGCACAGATACGCAGTATTTT; CDR3aa: CASSLLVPSTDTQYF
j_gene: TRBJ2-7; v_gene: TRBV7-2; d_gene: .; abundance: .; CDR3nt: TGTGCCAGCAGCTTAGACAGGTTGATCTACGAGCAGTACTTC; CDR3aa: CASSLDRLIYEQYF
j_gene: TRBJ2-4; v_gene: TRBV7-9; d_gene: .; abundance: .; CDR3nt: TGTGCCAGCAGCTTGGGGGCTCGGGCCAAAAACATTCAGTACTTC; CDR3aa: CASSLGARAKNIQYF
j_gene: TRBJ1-3; v_gene: TRBV11-2; d_gene: TRBD1; abundance: .; CDR3nt: TGTGCCAGCAGTCACGACAGGGGGGTCTCTGGAAACACCATATATTTT; CDR3aa: CASSHDRGVSGNTIYF
j_gene: TRBJ2-2; v_gene: TRBV4-1; d_gene: .; abundance: .; CDR3nt: TGCGCCAGCAGCCGAAAAGGAGGAACGAACACCGGGGAGCTGTTTTTT; CDR3aa: CASSRKGGTNTGELFF
j_gene: TRBJ1-4; v_gene: TRBV18; d_gene: .; abundance: few; CDR3nt: TGTGCCAGCTCGCACGCCAGGGGTAATGAAAAACTGTTTTTT; CDR3aa: CASSHARGNEKLFF
j_gene: TRBJ2-5; v_gene: TRBV7-9; d_gene: TRBD2; abundance: .; CDR3nt: TGTGCCAGCAGCGGGGGACTAGGGGGACCGAAAGAGACCCAGTACTTC; CDR3aa: CASSGGLGGPKETQYF
j_gene: TRBJ2-1; v_gene: TRBV5-1; d_gene: .; abundance: .; CDR3nt: TGCGCCAGCAGCTATAATAAGGGCGGGGATGAGCAGTTCTTC; CDR3aa: CASSYNKGGDEQFF
j_gene: TRBJ2-5; v_gene: TRBV13; d_gene: TRBD1; abundance: few; CDR3nt: TGTGCCAGCAGCATGGGACAGCAAGAGACCCAGTACTTC; CDR3aa: CASSMGQQETQYF
j_gene: TRBJ2-3; v_gene: TRBV11-1; d_gene: .; abundance: few; CDR3nt: TGTGCCAGCAGCTTAAACGTTGGTATAGGGACCCATACAGATACGCAGTATTTT; CDR3aa: CASSLNVGIGTHTDTQYF
j_gene: TRBJ2-5; v_gene: TRBV9; d_gene: .; abundance: few; CDR3nt: TGTGCCAGCAGCGTAGGTCTCCTAGAGACCCAGTACTTC; CDR3aa: CASSVGLLETQYF
j_gene: TRBJ1-2; v_gene: TRBV5-1; d_gene: .; abundance: .; CDR3nt: TGCGCCAGCAGCCCTTCAGGAGAGGCAAATGGCTACACCTTC; CDR3aa: CASSPSGEANGYTF
j_gene: TRBJ2-1; v_gene: TRBV29-1; d_gene: .; abundance: few; CDR3nt: TGCAGCGTTGGGGAGGTGGTGAGCTCCTACAATGAGCAGTTCTTC; CDR3aa: CSVGEVVSSYNEQFF
j_gene: TRBJ2-5; v_gene: TRBV2; d_gene: .; abundance: few; CDR3nt: TGTGCCAGCAGACTGGGACTTGCGGAAGAGACCCAGTACTTC; CDR3aa: CASRLGLAEETQYF
j_gene: TRBJ2-5; v_gene: TRBV7-8; d_gene: .; abundance: .; CDR3nt: TGTGCCAGCAGCTATATGATGTCGGAGACCCAGTACTTC; CDR3aa: CASSYMMSETQYF
j_gene: TRBJ2-3; v_gene: TRBV2; d_gene: .; abundance: few; CDR3nt: TGTGCCCGATGGGCCGCCGGGGGCACAGATACGCAGTATTTT; CDR3aa: CARWAAGGTDTQYF
j_gene: TRBJ2-7; v_gene: TRBV6-2/TRBV6-3; d_gene: .; abundance: .; CDR3nt: TGTGCCAGCAGTAGACTCGTAGGATCTTACGAGCAGTACTTC; CDR3aa: CASSRLVGSYEQYF
j_gene: TRBJ2-7; v_gene: TRBV5-6; d_gene: TRBD1; abundance: .; CDR3nt: TGTGCCGGCAGCCGTGGACAGGGGTACGAGCAGTACTTC; CDR3aa: CAGSRGQGYEQYF
j_gene: TRBJ2-7; v_gene: TRBV7-2; d_gene: .; abundance: .; CDR3nt: .; CDR3aa: CASSLVASGSYEQYF
j_gene: TRBJ2-1; v_gene: TRBV7-2; d_gene: .; abundance: .; CDR3nt: TGTGCCAGCAGCCCCACCCCGAGGTCATACAATGAGCAGTTCTTC; CDR3aa: CASSPTPRSYNEQFF
j_gene: TRBJ2-4; v_gene: TRBV7-9; d_gene: .; abundance: .; CDR3nt: TGTGCCAGCAGCTTAGTAACGGATTCGGGGGCCAAAAACATTCAGTACTTC; CDR3aa: CASSLVTDSGAKNIQYF
j_gene: TRBJ2-2; v_gene: TRBV4-3; d_gene: TRBD1; abundance: .; CDR3nt: TGCGCCGGCAGCCAAGATGCAAGGGGGCAGGTCGGGGAGCTGTTTTTT; CDR3aa: CAGSQDARGQVGELFF
j_gene: TRBJ2-7; v_gene: TRBV7-9; d_gene: TRBD1; abundance: .; CDR3nt: TGTGCCAGCAGTTCGTCCGGGACAGGGGGTTACGAGCAGTACTTC; CDR3aa: CASSSSGTGGYEQYF
j_gene: TRBJ2-7; v_gene: TRBV20-1; d_gene: .; abundance: .; CDR3nt: TGCAGTGCTAGAGAAGACACCTACGAGCAGTACTTC; CDR3aa: CSAREDTYEQYF
j_gene: TRBJ2-1; v_gene: TRBV20-1; d_gene: TRBD1; abundance: .; CDR3nt: TGCAGTGCCTCAGACAGGGTAGACGATGAGCAGTTCTTC; CDR3aa: CSASDRVDDEQFF
j_gene: TRBJ2-5; v_gene: TRBV5-1; d_gene: TRBD1; abundance: .; CDR3nt: TGCGCCAGCAGCCTACAGGACAGGGGAGAGACCCAGTACTTC; CDR3aa: CASSLQDRGETQYF
j_gene: TRBJ1-2; v_gene: TRBV12-3/TRBV12-4; d_gene: .; abundance: .; CDR3nt: TGTGCCAGCAGTTTAAAGGTTTTCTATGGCTACACCTTC; CDR3aa: CASSLKVFYGYTF
j_gene: TRBJ1-2; v_gene: TRBV12-3/TRBV12-4; d_gene: .; abundance: .; CDR3nt: TGTGCCAGCAGTTTTTGGCAGGGAGGCTATGGCTACACCTTC; CDR3aa: CASSFWQGGYGYTF
j_gene: TRBJ2-3; v_gene: TRBV10-3; d_gene: .; abundance: .; CDR3nt: TGTGCCATCGGGCGGGGAACAGATACGCAGTATTTT; CDR3aa: CAIGRGTDTQYF
j_gene: TRBJ2-1; v_gene: TRBV7-2; d_gene: TRBD2; abundance: few; CDR3nt: TGTGCCGGCAGCCCCTGGACTAGCGGGGCGATCTCCTACAATGAGCAGTTCTTC; CDR3aa: CAGSPWTSGAISYNEQFF
j_gene: TRBJ2-1; v_gene: TRBV7-2; d_gene: TRBD1; abundance: .; CDR3nt: TGTGCCAGCAGCCCCGCAGGGGGCCGCAATGAGCAGTTCTTC; CDR3aa: CASSPAGGRNEQFF
j_gene: TRBJ2-5; v_gene: TRBV4-3; d_gene: .; abundance: few; CDR3nt: TGCGCCAGCAGCCAAGTTCTGCCGCTGTCACCCTCCCAAGAGACCCAGTACTTC; CDR3aa: CASSQVLPLSPSQETQYF
j_gene: TRBJ2-3; v_gene: TRBV5-1; d_gene: TRBD2; abundance: .; CDR3nt: TGCGCCAGCAGCTTGGAAGCGGGGGGCCTTCTGAATACGCAGTATTTT; CDR3aa: CASSLEAGGLLNTQYF
j_gene: TRBJ2-7; v_gene: TRBV5-1; d_gene: TRBD1; abundance: many; CDR3nt: TGCGCCAGCAGCTCCGGGACAGGGGACGAGCAGTACTTC; CDR3aa: CASSSGTGDEQYF
j_gene: TRBJ1-4; v_gene: TRBV20-1; d_gene: TRBD1; abundance: .; CDR3nt: TGCAGTGCTAGAGATGACAGGGGGGCAACTAATGAAAAACTGTTTTTT; CDR3aa: CSARDDRGATNEKLFF
j_gene: TRBJ2-3; v_gene: TRBV2; d_gene: TRBD2; abundance: few; CDR3nt: TGTGCCAGCAGGCCGCTAGCGGGAACAGATACGCAGTATTTT; CDR3aa: CASRPLAGTDTQYF
j_gene: TRBJ2-1; v_gene: TRBV20-1; d_gene: TRBD2; abundance: .; CDR3nt: TGCAGTGCTAGCCCTACCTCTAGCGGTCCGTCTCATGAGCAGTTCTTC; CDR3aa: CSASPTSSGPSHEQFF
j_gene: TRBJ2-7; v_gene: TRBV4-2; d_gene: .; abundance: few; CDR3nt: TGTGCCAGCAGCCAAGGTCAGGGGCCAACCTACGAGCAGTACTTC; CDR3aa: CASSQGQGPTYEQYF
j_gene: TRBJ2-4; v_gene: TRBV15; d_gene: TRBD2; abundance: few; CDR3nt: TGTGCCACCAGCAGACCGGGACTAGAGAAAAACATTCAGTACTTC; CDR3aa: CATSRPGLEKNIQYF
j_gene: TRBJ2-1; v_gene: TRBV7-2; d_gene: .; abundance: few; CDR3nt: TGTGCCAGCAGCTTATATCGACGGAACAGGGAGCAGTTCTTC; CDR3aa: CASSLYRRNREQFF
j_gene: TRBJ1-3; v_gene: TRBV3-1; d_gene: TRBD1; abundance: .; CDR3nt: TGTGCCAGCAGCCTAAAAGGGACAGGCCAAAACACCATATATTTT; CDR3aa: CASSLKGTGQNTIYF
j_gene: TRBJ2-5; v_gene: TRBV7-9; d_gene: .; abundance: many; CDR3nt: TGTGCCAGCAGCTTAGGGACTTTCCAAGAGACCCAGTACTTC; CDR3aa: CASSLGTFQETQYF
j_gene: TRBJ1-4; v_gene: TRBV7-9; d_gene: .; abundance: many; CDR3nt: TGTGCCAGCAGCTCCCAAACAGGGACCCGAGATGAAAAACTGTTTTTT; CDR3aa: CASSSQTGTRDEKLFF
j_gene: TRBJ1-1; v_gene: TRBV5-1; d_gene: .; abundance: .; CDR3nt: TGCGCCAGCAGCTCATCCTGGGGTGAAGCTTTCTTT; CDR3aa: CASSSSWGEAFF
j_gene: TRBJ2-3; v_gene: TRBV7-3; d_gene: TRBD2; abundance: .; CDR3nt: TGTGCCGGCAGCTTGAACCCCCCCAGGAGCGGGGGATCCACAGATACGCAGTATTTT; CDR3aa: CAGSLNPPRSGGSTDTQYF
j_gene: TRBJ2-1; v_gene: TRBV20-1; d_gene: TRBD2; abundance: .; CDR3nt: TGCAGTGCTGGGGGAGGGACTAGCGGGGGTCGCAGCTCCTACAATGAGCAGTTCTTC; CDR3aa: CSAGGGTSGGRSSYNEQFF
j_gene: TRBJ2-1; v_gene: TRBV6-1; d_gene: TRBD1; abundance: few; CDR3nt: TGTGCCAGCAGTGAACTTACCAGGACAGGGATCGATGAGCAGTTCTTC; CDR3aa: CASSELTRTGIDEQFF
j_gene: TRBJ2-3; v_gene: TRBV12-3/TRBV12-4; d_gene: TRBD1; abundance: .; CDR3nt: TGTGCCAGCAGTGGGGGGACAGGGGGCACGGATACGCAGTATTTT; CDR3aa: CASSGGTGGTDTQYF
j_gene: TRBJ2-5; v_gene: TRBV29-1; d_gene: TRBD1; abundance: .; CDR3nt: TGCAGCGTGACAGGGGTTCGTGAGACCCAGTACTTC; CDR3aa: CSVTGVRETQYF
j_gene: TRBJ1-2; v_gene: TRBV5-1; d_gene: .; abundance: .; CDR3nt: TGCGCCAGCAGCTTGGACACAGGGAGATTCTATGGCTACACCTTC; CDR3aa: CASSLDTGRFYGYTF
j_gene: TRBJ2-1; v_gene: TRBV3-1; d_gene: TRBD2; abundance: few; CDR3nt: TGTGCCAGCAGCAAAGCCTCCAGACTAGCGCGGAATGAGCAGTTCTTC; CDR3aa: CASSKASRLARNEQFF
j_gene: TRBJ2-7; v_gene: TRBV20-1; d_gene: TRBD2; abundance: .; CDR3nt: TGCAGTGCTAGGCGGGGGGCAGGTTTGCATGAGCAGTACTTC; CDR3aa: CSARRGAGLHEQYF
j_gene: TRBJ1-6; v_gene: TRBV6-2/TRBV6-3; d_gene: .; abundance: .; CDR3nt: TGTGCCAGCAGTTACGGGACTGGGATGAATTCACCCCTCCACTTT; CDR3aa: CASSYGTGMNSPLHF
j_gene: TRBJ1-1; v_gene: TRBV6-2/TRBV6-3; d_gene: .; abundance: .; CDR3nt: TGTGCCAGCAGTCCACAAAAGGGGCGGAACACTGAAGCTTTCTTT; CDR3aa: CASSPQKGRNTEAFF
j_gene: TRBJ1-4; v_gene: TRBV6-5; d_gene: .; abundance: .; CDR3nt: TGTGCCAGCAGTTATTTGGGCCAGGGGACTAATGAAAAACTGTTTTTT; CDR3aa: CASSYLGQGTNEKLFF
j_gene: TRBJ1-5; v_gene: TRBV19; d_gene: TRBD1; abundance: few; CDR3nt: TGTGCCAGTAGTATACAGGGGGCACAGCAGCCCCAGCATTTT; CDR3aa: CASSIQGAQQPQHF
j_gene: TRBJ2-3; v_gene: TRBV27; d_gene: .; abundance: .; CDR3nt: TGTGCCAGCAGTTTCGGCATCAGCACAGATACGCAGTATTTT; CDR3aa: CASSFGISTDTQYF
j_gene: TRBJ1-4; v_gene: TRBV29-1; d_gene: .; abundance: many; CDR3nt: TGCAGCGCCACACCGGGTATTAATGAAAAACTGTTTTTT; CDR3aa: CSATPGINEKLFF
j_gene: TRBJ2-4; v_gene: TRBV20-1; d_gene: .; abundance: .; CDR3nt: TGCAGTGCTAGAGGGGTACGGGTAGACATTCAGTACTTC; CDR3aa: CSARGVRVDIQYF